This TCR beta chain was recovered during a study of blood T cell repertoires in COVID-19. Study context: Acute-phase and convalescent COVID-19 samples originated in the United States, Italy and Spain. PBMCs, B-cell-depleted T cells, or T cells provided the cDNA or gDNA that made up the material.

As originally analysed: Estimates of nucleated cell counts were drawn from the amplification of reference gene primers. The table came from immunoSEQ multiplex PCR; TCRdb's copy has only in-frame clones and leaves some out. The V and J calls and the clone size are those of that table, but D and trimming were determined from the DNA. Of around 160,000 clones listed, around 82% are singletons. CDR3 length: 14 amino acids. Germline V lookup: CDR1 LGHDT, CDR2 YNNKEL (reference sequence). The ends were cut back, 4 bases at V and 3 bases at J, with 12 bases in the middle. This receptor was obtained from a man between 60 and 75 years old with active or convalescent COVID-19. Specimen: peripheral blood. V gene TRBV3-1 (or the pseudogene TRBV3-2) combines with J gene TRBJ1-1, with D possibly being TRBD1 (5 bases). CDR3 nucleotide sequence: TGTGCCAGCAGCCTCCTCTGGGGGGACACTGAAGCTTTCTTT. It translates to CASSLLWGDTEAFF.